This TCR beta chain was identified in a study of T cells in women clearing cervical HPV infection. Study-level background: Case blood drawn at lesion detection; control blood after infection cleared. Case blood was drawn a median about 150 days after lesion detection. With HLA typing for only a few women, HLA confounding remains possible.

The CDR3 runs to 16 residues. V lost 5 bases, J lost 8 bases, and 10 bases stayed unmatched. Germline values: CDR1 LNHDA, CDR2 SQIVND (reference sequence). The method was immunoSEQ multiplex PCR; TCRdb's version includes in-frame clones alone and lacks a portion of them. The sample yields roughly 48,000 clones, of which the top ten take up roughly 1.6%. Of note for this clone: Its matching antigen is unknown. The read gets to within 3 residues of the CDR3 end, and the germline J gene fills in the rest.

Findings and caveats of the study: Cases and controls were distinguished at AUC approximately 0.81 by richness and V genes.

Sequencing was done on a sample of blood buffy coat. J is TRBJ2-1 and V is TRBV19, with 12 bases fitting TRBD2. The origin of this receptor is a woman aged 18 to 69 with a cervical HPV16 infection that either progressed to CIN3+ or cleared (not recorded which). CDR3 region: CASSPILAGGPYEQFF. The sequenced part of the CDR3 DNA is TGTGCCAGTAGTCCAATTCTAGCGGGAGGGCCATATGAG. The whole variable domain, remainder taken from reference TRBV19 and TRBJ2-1, is DGGITQSPKYLFRKEGQNVTLSCEQNLNHDAMYWYRQDPGQGLRLIYYSQIVNDFQKGDIAEGYSVSREKKESFPLTVTSAQKNPTAFYLCASSPILAGGPYEQFFGPGTRLTVL.